This T cell receptor (beta chain) was documented in a study of blood T cell repertoires in COVID-19. The overall study: T cells, B-cell-depleted T cells, or PBMCs supplied cDNA or gDNA.

Some clones are missing from TCRdb's copy, which holds only in-frame ones; the method was immunoSEQ multiplex PCR. Of fewer than 450,000 clones listed, about 89% are singletons. This clonotype was sampled from a woman in her fifties or sixties with COVID-19, enrolled during active disease. Source material: peripheral blood.

CDR3 DNA: TGTGCCAGCAGCGGGGACAGGGGCTATGCAGATACGCAGTATTTT. It translates to CASSGDRGYADTQYF. The V call is TRBV11-2, the J call TRBJ2-3; 10 nucleotides match TRBD1. Losses at the gene ends were 5 bases for V and 4 bases for J; bases not matched to a gene: 6. Germline lookup yields CDR1 SGHAT and CDR2 FQNNGV. CDR3 length equals 15 residues.